Each of the 3 T cell receptor beta chains below was sequenced from the same sample in a study of blood T cell repertoires in COVID-19 (TCRdb year 2020). Libraries were built with the immunoSEQ multiplex PCR assay. Drawn from immuneACCESS, this table holds only the in-frame rearrangements with V and J called that TCRdb kept. Clones are partly lost; checked studies trace under half to an unresolved V gene and leave the rest unexplained. In this sample the table shows about 73,000 clones, around 81% of which occur a single time. The ten largest clones represent 20% to 25% of the sample. Sequenced sample: peripheral blood. The receptors shown here come from a woman in her seventies with acute or convalescent COVID-19.

This chain links TRBV25-1 with TRBJ2-7; D possibly corresponds to TRBD1 (6 bases). The CDR3 is 15 residues long. Looked up from germline, CDR1 is MGHDK and CDR2 is SYGVNS. With 3 bases removed from V and 0 bases from J, the gap between germline ends came to 12 bases. The CDR3 loop is CASSDPGQSSYEQYF. For the CDR3, the DNA is TGTGCCAGCAGTGATCCCGGACAGAGCTCCTACGAGCAGTACTTC.

The chain couples TRBV28 to TRBJ1-5; D is perhaps TRBD1 (5 bases). The V gene's germline CDR1 is MDHEN and CDR2 SYDVKM. V shed 6 bases and J shed 3 bases, with 15 bases lying between them. The CDR3 has 15 amino acids. The CDR3 loop reads CASRDEGHLNQPQHF. CDR3 nucleotides: TGTGCCAGCAGGGATGAAGGACACCTCAATCAGCCCCAGCATTTT.

The chain couples TRBV6-5 to TRBJ2-5, with D perhaps matching TRBD1 (6 bases). The V gene's germline CDR1 is MNHEY and CDR2 SVGAGI. Trimming took off 7 bases at V and 3 bases at J, with 9 bases between the two ends. The CDR3 sequence is 12 residues long. CDR3 in DNA: TGTGCCAGCAATAGGGACAAAGAGACCCAGTACTTC. It encodes CASNRDKETQYF.